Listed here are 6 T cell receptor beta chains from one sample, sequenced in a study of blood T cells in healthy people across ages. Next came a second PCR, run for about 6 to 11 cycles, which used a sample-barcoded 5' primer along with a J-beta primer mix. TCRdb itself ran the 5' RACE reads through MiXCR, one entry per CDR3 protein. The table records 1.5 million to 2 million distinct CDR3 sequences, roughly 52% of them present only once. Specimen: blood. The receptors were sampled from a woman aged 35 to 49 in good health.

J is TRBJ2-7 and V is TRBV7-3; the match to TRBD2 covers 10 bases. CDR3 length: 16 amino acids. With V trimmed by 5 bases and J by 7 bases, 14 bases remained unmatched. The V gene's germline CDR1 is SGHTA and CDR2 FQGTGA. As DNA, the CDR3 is TGTGCCAGCAGCATAGCGGGGGGCATCAACACCGGGGAGCAGTACTTC. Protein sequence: CASSIAGGINTGEQYF.

The chain's CDR3 is CSARSGAHLYGYTF. CDR3 DNA sequence: TGCAGTGCTAGGTCGGGGGCCCACCTATACGGCTACACCTTC. The chain employs TRBV20-1 and TRBJ1-2; a weak D match, TRBD1 (6 bases). V gave up 3 bases and J gave up 8 bases, with 19 bases separating them. CDR1 and CDR2 (germline): DFQATT, SNEGSKA (reference sequence). This CDR3 is built from 14 residues.

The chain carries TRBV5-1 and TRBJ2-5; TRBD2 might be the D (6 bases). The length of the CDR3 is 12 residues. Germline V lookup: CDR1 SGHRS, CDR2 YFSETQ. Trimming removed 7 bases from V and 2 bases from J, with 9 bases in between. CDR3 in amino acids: CASGTLQETQYF. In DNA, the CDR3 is TGCGCCAGCGGGACTCTACAAGAGACCCAGTACTTC. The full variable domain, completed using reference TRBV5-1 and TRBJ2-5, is KAGVTQTPRYLIKTRGQQVTLSCSPISGHRSVSWYQQTPGQGLQFLFEYFSETQRNKGNFPGRFSGRQFSNSRSEMNVSTLELGDSALYLCASGTLQETQYFGPGTRLLVL.

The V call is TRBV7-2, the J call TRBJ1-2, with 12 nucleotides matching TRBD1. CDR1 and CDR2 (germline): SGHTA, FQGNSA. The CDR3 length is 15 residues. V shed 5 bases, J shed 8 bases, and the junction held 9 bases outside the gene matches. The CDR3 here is CASSPTGTGGWGYTF. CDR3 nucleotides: TGTGCCAGCAGCCCCACCGGGACAGGGGGCTGGGGCTACACCTTC.

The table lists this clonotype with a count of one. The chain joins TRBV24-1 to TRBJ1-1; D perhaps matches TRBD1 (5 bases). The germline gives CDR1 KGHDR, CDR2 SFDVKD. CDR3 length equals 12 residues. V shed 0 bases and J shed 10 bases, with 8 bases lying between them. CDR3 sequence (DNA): TGTGCCACCAGTGATTTGCGCGGGGGAGCTTTCTTT. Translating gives CATSDLRGGAFF.

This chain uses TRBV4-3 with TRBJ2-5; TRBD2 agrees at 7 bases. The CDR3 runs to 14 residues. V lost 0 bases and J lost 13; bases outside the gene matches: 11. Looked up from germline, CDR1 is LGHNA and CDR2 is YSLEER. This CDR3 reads CASSQEGWGGHSYF. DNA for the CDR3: TGCGCCAGCAGCCAAGAAGGCTGGGGGGGTCACTCGTACTTC.